This T cell receptor (beta chain) was captured in a study of blood T cells in healthy people across ages. Total RNA, at least 5.5 micrograms per sample, came from PBMCs. With regard to this clonotype: Its specificity is not known.

A sample-barcoded 5' primer and a J-beta primer mix were used in a second PCR of roughly 7 to 12 cycles. Every sample gave at least 3 million paired-end reads containing CDR3. TCRdb reprocessed the 5' RACE reads with MiXCR, giving one entry per CDR3 protein. This table holds 1.8 million or so distinct CDR3 sequences, roughly 43% found once. Germline V gene data show CDR1 as SGHTA and CDR2 as FQGNSA. This CDR3 has 14 amino acids. V was clipped by 3 bases and J by 4 bases, with 9 bases between them. Study results and limitations: More naive CD4+ cells and higher diversity were found in long-lived than in aged donors.

The specimen sequenced was blood. The V call is TRBV7-2, the J call TRBJ2-2; no reliable D call. The TCR comes from a human donor in good health. Here the CDR3 DNA reads TGTGCCAGCAGCTTTCAGGTTTCCACCGGGGAGCTGTTTTTT. Its protein product is CASSFQVSTGELFF.